A single sample is the source of the 29 T cell receptor beta chains below, sequenced in a study of cytomegalovirus exposure and HLA in healthy donors. Vbeta (60) and Jbeta (13) primers were used in the PCR. Assay used: immunoSEQ multiplex PCR; TCRdb lists only in-frame clones, some missing. The table records 150,000 to 200,000 clones, 70% to 80% of them present only once. Sequences were obtained from PBMCs. All receptors derive from a man aged 18 to 29 in good health and CMV-seropositive.

The genes are TRBV27 and TRBJ1-5; D not resolved. Germline V gene data show CDR1 as MNHEY and CDR2 as SMNVEV (reference sequence). Trimming left V 3 bases short and J 3 bases short, with 6 bases between. The CDR3 sequence is 13 residues long. The CDR3 DNA follows: TGTGCCAGCAGTTTCGCGGCCAATCAGCCCCAGCATTTT. Translation: CASSFAANQPQHF.

This chain uses TRBV27 with TRBJ2-1, with unresolved D. The germline V gene encodes CDR1 MNHEY and CDR2 SMNVEV (reference sequence). V was pared by 5 bases and J by 4 bases, with 3 bases between. This CDR3 spans 11 amino acids. CDR3 amino acids: CASSRYNEQFF. CDR3 DNA: TGTGCCAGCAGTCGTTACAATGAGCAGTTCTTC.

The rearrangement links TRBV5-1 to TRBJ1-4; 7 bases agree with TRBD1. CDR1 and CDR2 from the germline V gene are SGHRS and YFSETQ. Germline trimming cut 1 base from V and 8 bases from J; bases unmatched to any gene: 2. CDR3 length: 13 amino acids. Here the CDR3 DNA reads TGCGCCAGCAGCTTGAGGACAGGCGAAAAACTGTTTTTT. It codes for CASSLRTGEKLFF.

The chain recombines TRBV25-1 with TRBJ2-1, with 8 nucleotides matching TRBD2. V dropped 2 bases and J dropped 9; count of bases not matched to a gene: 9. This CDR3 comprises 15 residues. Germline V lookup: CDR1 MGHDK, CDR2 SYGVNS. CDR3: CASSESGAGDFEQFF. As DNA, the CDR3 is TGTGCCAGCAGTGAAAGCGGAGCGGGAGACTTTGAGCAGTTCTTC.

Concerning this clone itself: Other DNA sequences in this sample translate to the same CDR3. The chain joins TRBV6-5 to TRBJ2-2; the D gene is possibly TRBD1 (6 bases). The CDR3 has 14 amino acids. The germline gives CDR1 MNHEY, CDR2 SVGAGI. Trimming pared 3 bases from V and 4 bases from J, leaving 9 bases between. CDR3: CASSYSGATGELFF. The CDR3 nucleotides read TGTGCCAGCAGTTATTCAGGGGCCACCGGGGAGCTGTTTTTT.

J is TRBJ1-4 and V is TRBV28; TRBD1 matches 11 bases. Germline CDR1 and CDR2: MDHEN and SYDVKM. The V segment lost 5 bases and the J segment 9 bases; nucleotides outside the gene matches: 14. The CDR3 is made up of 17 amino acids. CDR3 nucleotide sequence: TGTGCCAGCAGTGGACAGGGGGCGCGGGCCCGGGGGAAAAAACTGTTTTTT. It codes for CASSGQGARARGKKLFF. Complete variable domain (other parts from reference TRBV28 and TRBJ1-4): DVKVTQSSRYLVKRTGEKVFLECVQDMDHENMFWYRQDPGLGLRLIYFSYDVKMKEKGDIPEGYSVSREKKERFSLILESASTNQTSMYLCASSGQGARARGKKLFFGSGTQLSVL.

The rearrangement links TRBV10-1 to TRBJ1-3; possible D gene TRBD1, 5 bases. The germline V gene has CDR1 WNHNN and CDR2 SYGVQD (reference sequence). Trimming left V 9 bases short and J 1 base short, with 10 bases between. The CDR3 length is 13 residues. DNA of the CDR3: TGCGCCAGGATGAAGGGGTCTGGAAACACCATATATTTT. It specifies CARMKGSGNTIYF.

Note on this clone: Since no conserved phenylalanine or tryptophan closes the CDR3, a read error is the likely cause. V gene TRBV7-6 combines with J gene TRBJ1-6; D not resolved. The germline V gene encodes CDR1 SGHVS and CDR2 FNYEAQ. Trimming pared 4 bases from V and 7 bases from J, leaving 8 bases between. CDR3 length equals 13 residues. CDR3 sequence: CASSSQINSPLHL. The CDR3 DNA sequence: TGTGCCAGCAGCTCCCAGATCAATTCACCCCTCCACCTT.

The count of this clone is one. The chain carries TRBV28 and TRBJ2-2; 9 bases are shared with TRBD2. This CDR3 is 21 amino acids long. V was pared by 5 bases and J by 1 base, with 20 bases of the junction left unmatched. Germline assignment: CDR1 MDHEN and CDR2 SYDVKM. The chain's CDR3 is CASSTPWSGRLEEWNTGELFF. The CDR3 DNA sequence: TGTGCCAGCAGTACCCCGTGGAGCGGGAGGCTCGAGGAATGGAACACCGGGGAGCTGTTTTTT.

The gene calls are TRBV2 and TRBJ2-1, with 10 positions matching TRBD2. This CDR3 has 15 amino acids. CDR1 is SNHLY and CDR2 is FYNNEI in the germline V gene. V shed 6 bases and J 8 bases; nucleotides not matched to a gene: 10. The CDR3 here is CASRPASGSTYEQFF. The CDR3 DNA sequence: TGTGCCAGCAGGCCGGCTAGCGGGAGTACTTATGAGCAGTTCTTC.

This chain uses TRBV29-1 with TRBJ2-7; the D is unclear. The CDR3 loop spans 13 amino acids. Per germline, CDR1 SQVTM and CDR2 ANQGSEA. V was clipped by 8 bases and J by 3 bases, with 17 bases between them. The CDR3 loop reads CSTTDAENYEQYF. The CDR3 DNA is TGCAGCACCACCGACGCGGAAAACTACGAGCAGTACTTC.

The chain joins TRBV20-1 to TRBJ2-1; D remains ambiguous. The CDR3 contains 10 residues. V lost 6 bases and J 5 bases, leaving 5 bases between the germline ends. Germline V gene sequence: CDR1 DFQATT, CDR2 SNEGSKA (reference sequence). For the CDR3, the DNA is TGCAGTGCAGCCCACAATGAGCAGTTCTTC. Its translation is CSAAHNEQFF.

This clone came up a few times. This sequence joins TRBV27 and TRBJ2-2, with D perhaps TRBD2 (5 bases). This CDR3 has 16 residues. Trimming took off 4 bases at V and 1 base at J, with 13 bases between the two ends. Germline lookup yields CDR1 MNHEY and CDR2 SMNVEV (reference sequence). For the CDR3, the DNA is TGTGCCAGCAGTTCCGTACTAGTGGTGAACACCGGGGAGCTGTTTTTT. Protein product: CASSSVLVVNTGELFF.

This clone was observed a single time. The chain combines TRBV7-3 with TRBJ1-2; 8 bases are a match to TRBD1. Germline CDR1 and CDR2: SGHTA and FQGTGA. CDR3 length: 13 residues. V lost 4 bases and J lost 8; bases outside the gene matches: 6. CDR3 coding DNA: TGTGCCAGCAGCTCGACAGGGGAAGGAGGCTACACCTTC. It yields the protein CASSSTGEGGYTF.

This clone was seen only once. V gene TRBV7-8 combines with J gene TRBJ1-5; 7 nucleotides match TRBD1. CDR3 length equals 15 residues. V was clipped by 4 bases and J by 7 bases; unmatched bases: 10. Per germline, CDR1 SGHVS and CDR2 FQNEAQ. CDR3 residues: CASSSSDRVGQPQHF. CDR3 DNA sequence: TGTGCCAGCAGCTCTAGTGACAGGGTCGGCCAGCCCCAGCATTTT.

In regard to this clone: In this CDR3 the conserved last residue, phenylalanine or tryptophan, is missing, so a read error is likely. The rearrangement links TRBV6-1 to TRBJ1-6; 7 bases match TRBD1. CDR1 is MNHNS, CDR2 SASEGT, per germline. J lost 7 bases, V lost 3 bases, and 3 bases had no gene match. The length of the CDR3 is 14 residues. The CDR3 loop is CASSEGQTNSPLHL. The CDR3 nucleotides read TGTGCCAGCAGTGAGGGACAGACAAATTCACCCCTCCACCTT.

The rearrangement uses TRBV29-1 and TRBJ1-3; TRBD1 aligns across 7 bases. CDR1 and CDR2 from the germline V gene are SQVTM and ANQGSEA. The CDR3 spans 14 residues. With 3 bases clipped from V and 3 bases from J, the junction kept 5 bases outside the gene matches. Here the CDR3 reads CSVDDRESGNTIYF. The CDR3 nucleotides read TGCAGCGTTGATGACAGGGAGAGTGGAAACACCATATATTTT.

The chain recombines TRBV12-5 with TRBJ2-2; 7 bases are a match to TRBD1. Germline V gene sequence: CDR1 LGHNT, CDR2 FRNRAP. The CDR3 extends over 17 amino acids. V was pared by 2 bases and J by 2 bases, with 8 bases of the junction left unmatched. The CDR3 spells CASGLLRTGGNTGELFF. As DNA, the CDR3 is TGTGCTAGTGGTTTGCTCCGGACAGGTGGAAACACCGGGGAGCTGTTTTTT.

The gene calls are TRBV13 and TRBJ2-7; TRBD2 agrees at 10 bases. From germline, CDR1 is PRHDT and CDR2 FYEKMQ (reference sequence). The CDR3 covers 14 residues. The trim removed 6 bases at V and 3 bases at J, leaving 5 bases unmatched. The CDR3 DNA sequence: TGTGCCAGCAGTAAGCGGGAGGGGGTCTACGAGCAGTACTTC. This encodes CASSKREGVYEQYF.

The V call is TRBV18, the J call TRBJ2-7, with 11 bases identical to TRBD2. Germline assignment: CDR1 KGHSH and CDR2 LQKENI. The CDR3 has 15 amino acids. J gave up 5 bases and V 2 bases, and 5 bases lay outside the gene matches. The CDR3 here is CASSPRLAGGDEQYF. The DNA for the CDR3 is TGTGCCAGCTCACCAAGGCTAGCGGGAGGCGACGAGCAGTACTTC.

The sample holds a few counts of this clone. This sequence joins TRBV4-2 and TRBJ2-2; no clear D. In germline, CDR1 is LGHNA, CDR2 YNFKEQ. The V end lost 4 bases, the J end lost 1 base, and 13 bases lay between the germline ends. The CDR3 is 16 amino acids. CDR3 sequence reads: CASSRLAEMNTGELFF. CDR3 nucleotides: TGTGCCAGCAGCCGGCTGGCGGAAATGAACACCGGGGAGCTGTTTTTT.

The genes are TRBV7-9 and TRBJ2-7; TRBD1 matches at 9 bases. This CDR3 is 14 amino acids long. V dropped 5 bases and J dropped 5; count of bases not matched to a gene: 7. Germline values: CDR1 SEHNR, CDR2 FQNEAQ (reference sequence). For the CDR3, the DNA is TGTGCCAGCAGCCCGGGACAGGGTAAAAACGAGCAGTACTTC. Translating it yields CASSPGQGKNEQYF.

Only a few counts were recorded for this clone. CDR3 nucleotides: TGTGCCATCACCTCGAACAGCAACACTGAAGCTTTCTTT. This gives the protein CAITSNSNTEAFF. The chain recombines TRBV10-3 with TRBJ1-1; D uncertain. Trimming took 7 bases from V and 2 from J, leaving 11 bases between them. Germline lookup yields CDR1 ENHRY and CDR2 SYGVKD. This CDR3 region has 13 residues.

J is TRBJ1-4 and V is TRBV4-1; D might be TRBD1 (6 bases). There are 13 residues in the CDR3. V was trimmed by 5 bases and J by 5 bases, leaving 9 bases between them. CDR1 is MGHRA, CDR2 YSYEKL, per germline. The CDR3 DNA follows: TGCGCCAGCAGCTGGACAGTGAATGAAAAACTGTTTTTT. As protein: CASSWTVNEKLFF.

The rearrangement uses TRBV5-1 and TRBJ1-2; 7 bases are a match to TRBD1. The CDR3 totals 12 residues. CDR1 SGHRS and CDR2 YFSETQ come from the germline V gene. J was trimmed by 8 bases and V by 4 bases; bases with no gene match: 5. The CDR3, as DNA: TGCGCCAGCAGCCCACAGGGGCGAGGCTACACCTTC. It encodes CASSPQGRGYTF.

The chain combines TRBV2 with TRBJ1-2, with a tentative D call TRBD1 (6 bases). Germline V gene lookup returns CDR1 SNHLY and CDR2 FYNNEI. CDR3 length equals 13 residues. V lost 7 bases and J lost 2, with 11 bases in between. The CDR3 nucleotides read TGTGCCAGCATCCTAGGACAGAACTATGGCTACACCTTC. This gives the protein CASILGQNYGYTF.

The chain carries TRBV5-1 and TRBJ2-5; D is uncertain. The germline V gene has CDR1 SGHRS and CDR2 YFSETQ. The CDR3 totals 15 residues. Between the trimmed V and J ends, which lost 2 bases and 0 bases, there was a span of 11 bases. CDR3 in amino acids: CASSLSRSYQETQYF. The CDR3 bases are TGCGCCAGCAGCTTAAGCCGAAGTTACCAAGAGACCCAGTACTTC.

V and J are TRBV7-2 and TRBJ2-3, with D maybe TRBD2 (6 bases). Deletions cut 1 base from V and 7 bases from J, with 12 bases between. CDR1 is SGHTA, CDR2 FQGNSA, per germline. This CDR3 region has 14 residues. CDR3 nucleotides: TGTGCCAGCAGCTTAGACGGGAGTAGTTATACGCAGTATTTT. Residues: CASSLDGSSYTQYF.

The chain couples TRBV27 to TRBJ2-5; 7 nucleotides line up with TRBD1. CDR3 length: 14 amino acids. Germline V gene data show CDR1 as MNHEY and CDR2 as SMNVEV (reference sequence). Trimming took 2 bases from V and 5 from J; bases not matched to a gene: 5. CDR3 loop: CASSLTTGWETQYF. The CDR3 DNA reads as TGTGCCAGCAGTTTAACGACAGGGTGGGAGACCCAGTACTTC.